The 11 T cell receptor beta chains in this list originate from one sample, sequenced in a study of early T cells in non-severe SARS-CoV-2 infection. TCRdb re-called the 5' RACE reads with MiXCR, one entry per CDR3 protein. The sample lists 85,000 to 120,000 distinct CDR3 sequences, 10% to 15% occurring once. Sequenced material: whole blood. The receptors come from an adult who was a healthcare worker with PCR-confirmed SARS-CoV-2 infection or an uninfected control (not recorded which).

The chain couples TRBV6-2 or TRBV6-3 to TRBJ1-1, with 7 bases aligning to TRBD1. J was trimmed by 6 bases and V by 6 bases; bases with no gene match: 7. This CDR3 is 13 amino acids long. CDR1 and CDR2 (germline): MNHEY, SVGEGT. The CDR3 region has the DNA TGTGCCAGCAGCCCCCAGGGGGTCGCTGAAGCTTTCTTT. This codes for CASSPQGVAEAFF.

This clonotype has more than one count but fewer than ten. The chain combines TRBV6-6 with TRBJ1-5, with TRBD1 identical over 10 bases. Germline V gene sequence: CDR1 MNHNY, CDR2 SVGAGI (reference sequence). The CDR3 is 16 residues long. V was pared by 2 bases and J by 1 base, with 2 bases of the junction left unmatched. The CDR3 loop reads CASSYGQGGSNQPQHF. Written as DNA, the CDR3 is TGTGCCAGCAGTTACGGACAGGGGGGAAGCAATCAGCCCCAGCATTTT.

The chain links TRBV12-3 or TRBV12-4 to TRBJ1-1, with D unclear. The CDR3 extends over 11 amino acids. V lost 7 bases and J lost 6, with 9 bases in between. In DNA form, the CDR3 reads TGTGCCAGCAACGACGAGGCTGAAGCTTTCTTT. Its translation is CASNDEAEAFF.

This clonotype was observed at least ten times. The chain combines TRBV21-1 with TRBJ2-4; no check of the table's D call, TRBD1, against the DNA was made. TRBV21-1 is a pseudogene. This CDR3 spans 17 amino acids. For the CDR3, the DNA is TGTGCCAGCAGCAAAGAGTTTTGCGGGGGACCCAAAAACATTCAGTACTTC. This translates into CASSKEFCGGPKNIQYF.

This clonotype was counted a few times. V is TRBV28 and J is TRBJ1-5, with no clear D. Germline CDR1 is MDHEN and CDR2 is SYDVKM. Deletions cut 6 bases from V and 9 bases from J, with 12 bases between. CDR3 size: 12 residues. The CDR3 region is CASRGRSGPQHF. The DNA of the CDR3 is TGTGCCAGCAGGGGCCGGTCGGGGCCCCAGCATTTT.

The CDR3 DNA sequence: TGTGCCAGTCCGGGACAGGGGGCTCCTCGGACTAGAGTAGCGGGAAAAGAGACCCAGTACTTC. It encodes CASPGQGAPRTRVAGKETQYF. The gene calls are TRBV6-5 and TRBJ2-5; 12 bases are shared with TRBD1. The germline V gene encodes CDR1 MNHEY and CDR2 SVGAGI. The CDR3 contains 21 residues. V gave up 9 bases and J gave up 3 bases; unmatched junction bases: 26.

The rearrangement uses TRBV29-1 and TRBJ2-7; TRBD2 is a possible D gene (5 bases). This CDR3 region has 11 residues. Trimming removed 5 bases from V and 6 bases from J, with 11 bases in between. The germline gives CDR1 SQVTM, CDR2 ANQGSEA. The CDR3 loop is CSVTVRGEQYF. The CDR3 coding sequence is TGCAGCGTTACAGTTCGGGGCGAGCAGTACTTC.

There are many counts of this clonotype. The CDR3 sequence: CASSQPRTGVNNSPLHF. The CDR3 nucleotides read TGTGCCAGCAGCCAACCAAGGACAGGGGTGAACAATTCACCCCTCCACTTT. V gene TRBV14 combines with J gene TRBJ1-6, with 9 bases lining up with TRBD1. J lost 7 bases, V lost 2 bases, and 9 bases had no gene match. The CDR3 loop spans 17 amino acids. Per germline, CDR1 SGHDN and CDR2 FVKESK.

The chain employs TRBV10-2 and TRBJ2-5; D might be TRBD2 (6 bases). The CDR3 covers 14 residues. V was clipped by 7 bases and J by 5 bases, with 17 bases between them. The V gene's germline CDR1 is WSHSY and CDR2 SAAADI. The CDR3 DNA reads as TGCGCCAGCAAATCCGGGAGCGAGGGGGAGACCCAGTACTTC. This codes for CASKSGSEGETQYF.

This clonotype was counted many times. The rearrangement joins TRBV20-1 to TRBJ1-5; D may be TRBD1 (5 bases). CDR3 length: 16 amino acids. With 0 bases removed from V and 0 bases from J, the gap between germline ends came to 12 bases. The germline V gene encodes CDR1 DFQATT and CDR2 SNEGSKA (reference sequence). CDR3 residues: CSARDRGAYSNQPQHF. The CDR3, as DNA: TGCAGTGCTAGAGATCGCGGGGCGTATAGCAATCAGCCCCAGCATTTT.

The CDR3 bases are TGTGCCAGCAGCCCGACCGGAACCTTAGCGGGAGTGTACAATGAGCAGTTCTTC. Translation: CASSPTGTLAGVYNEQFF. The rearrangement uses TRBV7-2 and TRBJ2-1; TRBD2 matches at 9 bases. Germline CDR1 SGHTA, CDR2 FQGNSA. V dropped 5 bases and J dropped 4; count of bases not matched to a gene: 15. CDR3 size: 18 residues.